Below, one TCR beta chain is given with its context. This record belongs to a study of blood T cell repertoires in COVID-19. In the authors' workflow: Using reference gene primer amplification, nucleated cell counts were estimated. The method was immunoSEQ multiplex PCR; TCRdb's version includes in-frame clones alone and lacks a portion of them. V, J and clone size were drawn from that table, and D and trimming were deduced from the DNA. The sample carries under 250,000 clones, 88% recorded once. This CDR3 region has 15 residues. Trimming removed 1 base from V and 5 bases from J, with 14 bases in between. CDR1 and CDR2 from the germline V gene are SGHVS and FQNEAQ.

Material for sequencing was PBMCs or T cells enriched from blood (not recorded which). The clonotype comes from a woman aged 40 to 55 who had been exposed to COVID-19. The chain recombines TRBV7-8 with TRBJ1-1; D call uncertain. The CDR3 DNA reads as TGTGCCAGCAGCTTAGGTTTGCCGGACTCAACTGAAGCTTTCTTT. Protein product: CASSLGLPDSTEAFF.